This T cell receptor beta chain derives from a study of T cell repertoires in cytomegalovirus infection. Study-level background: Indicated by public TCR beta signatures were CMV infection and matching HLA type. Study-wide findings and caveats: Ex vivo, HLA-C-restricted CMV-specific TCR beta clonotypes prevailed over the rest of the response. Totalled public TCR beta family frequency picked out people who carried CMV plus the relevant HLA.

As to this clonotype: No antigen is known for it.

From the reads, TCRdb called clonotypes with MiXCR, one entry per CDR3 protein. This sample has about 490,000 distinct CDR3 sequences; approximately 15% occur once, and the top ten carry more than 20%. The source of this sequence is a human donor in good health (CMV status not recorded). Some clones in this sample may be carry-over from other donors' samples. The sample comprised CD8+ T cells from PBMCs.

The CDR3 spells CASRPSNSPLHF. DNA of the CDR3: TGTGCCAGTAGGCCAAGTAATTCACCCCTCCACTTT. J is TRBJ1-6 and V is TRBV19; D ambiguous. The germline V gene encodes CDR1 LNHDA and CDR2 SQIVND (reference sequence). V was trimmed by 6 bases and J by 6 bases, leaving 6 bases between them. CDR3 length: 12 amino acids.